This TCR beta chain originates from a study of siplizumab effects on memory and regulatory T cells. Sequencing was performed with immunoSEQ multiplex PCR; in TCRdb, only in-frame clones are kept and a portion is missing. The sample contains about 120,000 clones, roughly 92% of which appear only once. The CDR3 loop spans 13 amino acids. Germline CDR1 SQVTM, CDR2 ANQGSEA. Concerning this clone: The junction differs from germline at one of its ends, possibly a read error.

Sequencing was performed on CD4+ T cells sorted from blood. The V call is TRBV29-1, the J call TRBJ1-1; D remains unclear. The receptor comes from a human donor in good health. Here the CDR3 DNA reads TGCAGCGTAGAGGGCCAGGTGGATACTGGAGCTTTCTTT. Translated: CSVEGQVDTGAFF.